The rows below give T cell receptor beta chains drawn from one sample of a study of shared clonotypes between healthy human individuals. This table comes from immunoSEQ multiplex PCR, and its TCRdb copy is limited to in-frame clones, with some not included. The table includes about 380,000 clones, about 96% detected once. Material: memory CD8+ T cells sorted from blood. Receptors were obtained from a young man in good health. CDR3s include the opening cysteine and the closing phenylalanine or tryptophan. Each record gives: J gene, D gene, clone size, V gene, CDR3 DNA, CDR3 protein. D genes are given only for firm matches. Expanded clones are given a class, and other clones once, few, many or no size at all.

>TRBJ2-2|.|.|TRBV28
TGTGCCAGCAGTTTGAACACCGGGGAGCTGTTTTTT
CASSLNTGELFF
>TRBJ2-2|.|.|TRBV11-2
TGTGCCAGCAGCTTAGGATCCATAGCGGTAGGCGGGGAGCTGTTTTTT
CASSLGSIAVGGELFF
>TRBJ2-7|.|.|TRBV28
TGTGCCATTTCAAAGTTGGGGGCCTACGAGCAGTACTTC
CAISKLGAYEQYF
>TRBJ2-3|TRBD2|.|TRBV7-9
TGTGCCAGCAGCTTAGTATACAGCGGGAGTTGGACAGATACGCAGTATTTT
CASSLVYSGSWTDTQYF
>TRBJ1-5|TRBD1|.|TRBV28
TGTGCCAGCAGTTGGACAGGGGGATCTCAGCCCCAGCATTTT
CASSWTGGSQPQHF
>TRBJ2-7|TRBD1|.|TRBV7-8
TGTGCCAGCAGCGTACAGGGGGCGGGAAGCTCCTACGAGCAGTACTTC
CASSVQGAGSSYEQYF
>TRBJ2-3|.|.|TRBV9
TGTGCCAGCAGCGGGAGACTGGGGGATACGCAGTATTTT
CASSGRLGDTQYF
>TRBJ1-3|.|.|TRBV10-3
TGTGCCATCGGTGGTATCAGGGGCTCTGGAAACACCATATATTTT
CAIGGIRGSGNTIYF
>TRBJ2-3|.|.|TRBV28
TGTGCCAGCAGTTCCCCACACACAGATACGCAGTATTTT
CASSSPHTDTQYF
>TRBJ2-1|.|.|TRBV7-9
TGTGCCAGCAGCTTACGAGCGGGCCTCCACAATGAGCAGTTCTTC
CASSLRAGLHNEQFF
>TRBJ1-4|.|.|TRBV18
TGTGCCAGCTCACCAGTTAGAGGGACCGAAAAACTGTTTTTT
CASSPVRGTEKLFF
>TRBJ2-7|.|.|TRBV7-9
TGTGCCAGCAGCTTAGTGTTAACGGTTAGAAGCTCCTACGAGCAGTACTTC
CASSLVLTVRSSYEQYF
>TRBJ2-1|TRBD2|.|TRBV7-9
TGTGCCAGCAGCTTAGCGTTCCGGGAGGGCTACAATGAGCAGTTCTTC
CASSLAFREGYNEQFF
>TRBJ2-4|TRBD2|.|TRBV6-6
TGTGCCAGCAGTTCTCTAGCGGGAGCGAACATTCAGTACTTC
CASSSLAGANIQYF
>TRBJ1-1|TRBD1|.|TRBV6-5
TGTGCCAGCAGGGACGGACAGGGAAGGACTGAAGCTTTCTTT
CASRDGQGRTEAFF
>TRBJ2-5|.|.|TRBV5-1
TGCGCCAGCAGCCAAAAAGAGACCCAGTACTTC
CASSQKETQYF
>TRBJ1-1|.|.|TRBV6-6
TGTGCCAGCAGTTACTCGCGGACCCCTAAGAACACTGAAGCTTTCTTT
CASSYSRTPKNTEAFF
>TRBJ1-4|.|.|TRBV30
TGTGCCTGGAGTTGGGTATTGGGGGAAAAACTGTTTTTT
CAWSWVLGEKLFF
>TRBJ2-5|TRBD1|.|TRBV5-1
TGCGCCAGCAGTACAGGGGGCGCGAGTAAAGAGACCCAGTACTTC
CASSTGGASKETQYF
>TRBJ1-5|.|.|TRBV27
TGTGCCAGCAGTTTTGTCAGGGGAAGCAATCAGCCCCAGCATTTT
CASSFVRGSNQPQHF
>TRBJ2-5|TRBD2|.|TRBV28
TGTGCCAGCAGTTTACTATCTAGCGGGATGGGGGAGACCCAGTACTTC
CASSLLSSGMGETQYF
>TRBJ2-1|TRBD2|.|TRBV5-4
TGTGCCAGCAGCTTGGGTCGCGGGAGATACAATGAGCAGTTCTTC
CASSLGRGRYNEQFF
>TRBJ2-2|.|.|TRBV5-1
TGCGCCAGCAGCCCGGGACCGGGCGGGGAGCTGTTTTTT
CASSPGPGGELFF
>TRBJ2-3|TRBD2|.|TRBV5-1
TGCGCCAGCAGCCCCGGACTAGCGGTTTACACAGATACGCAGTATTTT
CASSPGLAVYTDTQYF
>TRBJ1-1|.|.|TRBV4-1
TGCGCCAGCAGCCAAGAACGCGGCGGCACTGAAGCTTTCTTT
CASSQERGGTEAFF
>TRBJ2-4|.|.|TRBV2
TGTGCCAGCAGTGGGGGGGCAGTGGTCAAAAACATTCAGTACTTC
CASSGGAVVKNIQYF
>TRBJ2-2|.|.|TRBV5-6
TGTGCCAGCAGCTTGGTAGGGGATGGGGGACCCGGGGAGCTGTTTTTT
CASSLVGDGGPGELFF
>TRBJ2-6|TRBD1|.|TRBV5-1
TGCGCCAGCAGCTTAGAGGGGGCGCAAGCTGGGGCCAACGTCCTGACTTTC
CASSLEGAQAGANVLTF
>TRBJ2-1|TRBD1|.|TRBV15
TGTGCCACCAGCACCGGGACAGGGAATGAGCAGTTCTTC
CATSTGTGNEQFF
>TRBJ2-1|TRBD2|once|TRBV6-1
TGTGCCAGCAGTAAGCTAGCGGGAGGAAGGGAGCAGTTCTTC
CASSKLAGGREQFF
>TRBJ1-5|.|.|TRBV5-6
TGTGCCAGCAGCTTGCGAGGTTATAGCAATCAGCCCCAGCATTTT
CASSLRGYSNQPQHF
>TRBJ2-3|.|.|TRBV10-3
TGTGCCATCAGTGACTCCTTTACAGATACGCAGTATTTT
CAISDSFTDTQYF
>TRBJ2-1|.|.|TRBV5-1
TGCGCCAGCCGCCACACAGGGTACAATGAGCAGTTCTTC
CASRHTGYNEQFF
>TRBJ2-7|TRBD2|.|TRBV19
TGTGCCAGTAGTATAGCCGGGGGGGGCGAGCAGTACTTC
CASSIAGGGEQYF
>TRBJ1-3|.|.|TRBV2
TGTGCCAGCAGGGCCCGATCATACGGAAACACCATATATTTT
CASRARSYGNTIYF
>TRBJ2-1|.|.|TRBV4-2
TGTGCCAGCAGCCAAGAATGGGCGGACTCCTACAATGAGCAGTTCTTC
CASSQEWADSYNEQFF
>TRBJ1-2|.|.|TRBV19
TGTGCCAGTAGTATGAACAGGGCAAACTATGGCTACACCTTC
CASSMNRANYGYTF
>TRBJ2-3|.|.|TRBV27
TGTGCCAGCAGTTTATCCCCTTGGACAGCGTGGACGCAGTATTTT
CASSLSPWTAWTQYF
>TRBJ2-3|.|.|TRBV6-6
TGTGCCAGCACGGGAGTCGCTTTCACAGATACGCAGTATTTT
CASTGVAFTDTQYF
>TRBJ2-1|TRBD2|.|TRBV6-5
TGTGCCAGCAGCTTCGGACTAGCGGGATCCAATGAGCAGTTCTTC
CASSFGLAGSNEQFF
>TRBJ2-5|.|.|TRBV7-9
TGTGCCAGCAGCGCTCAAGAGACCCAGTACTTC
CASSAQETQYF